The clone carrying this T cell receptor beta chain was picked up many times. Its antigen remains unidentified. A single record per CDR3 protein comes from TCRdb applying MiXCR to the reads. The table shows about 310,000 distinct CDR3 sequences, with about 9.1% occurring only once. This sample is drawn from a study of T cell repertoires in cytomegalovirus infection. Turning to the study itself: Signatures in public TCR beta sequences pointed to both CMV infection and matching HLA type. Whole-study results and caveats: Based on cumulative public TCR beta family frequency, carriers of CMV plus the relevant HLA were identified.

The CDR3 runs 14 residues. V was trimmed by 0 bases and J by 5 bases, leaving 10 bases between them. Germline V CDR1 and CDR2: SGHTA, FQGNSA. The V and J genes are TRBV7-2 and TRBJ1-2, with D possibly matching TRBD1 (6 bases). This receptor was identified in a human donor in good health (CMV status not recorded). Some clones in this sample may be carry-over from other donors' samples. Sequenced material: PBMCs. The CDR3 sequence is CASSLARGAYGYTF. DNA for the CDR3: TGTGCCAGCAGCTTAGCGCGGGGGGCTTATGGCTACACCTTC.